A selection of T cell receptor beta chains follows, all from one sample in a study of blood T cell repertoires in COVID-19. The data were produced by immunoSEQ multiplex PCR, yet TCRdb's version contains in-frame clones alone and is incomplete. The sample holds approximately 210,000 clones, around 83% seen once. Sample: peripheral blood. The receptor source for this set is a woman between 45 and 60 years old with acute or convalescent COVID-19. CDR3s include the opening cysteine and the closing phenylalanine or tryptophan. Fields, in order: J gene, V gene, D gene, CDR3 protein, CDR3 DNA. The D gene is left open where the match is weak.

j_gene: TRBJ2-7
v_gene: TRBV6-1
d_gene: TRBD2
CDR3aa: CASSEGLAGESYEQYF
CDR3nt: TGTGCCAGCAGTGAGGGACTAGCGGGAGAATCCTACGAGCAGTACTTC

j_gene: TRBJ1-1
v_gene: TRBV21-1
d_gene: NA
CDR3aa: CASSIGKGAENTEAFF
CDR3nt: TGTGCCAGCAGCATTGGTAAGGGGGCGGAGAACACTGAAGCTTTCTTT

j_gene: TRBJ2-7
v_gene: TRBV6-1
d_gene: NA
CDR3aa: CASSEQTGYEQYF
CDR3nt: TGTGCCAGCAGTGAGCAGACAGGATACGAGCAGTACTTC

j_gene: TRBJ1-5
v_gene: TRBV19
d_gene: NA
CDR3aa: CASTLGEGGIQPQHF
CDR3nt: TGTGCCAGTACCTTAGGTGAGGGAGGGATTCAGCCCCAGCATTTT

j_gene: TRBJ2-1
v_gene: TRBV6-1
d_gene: TRBD2
CDR3aa: CASVERDYNEQFF
CDR3nt: TGTGCCAGCGTAGAGCGGGATTACAATGAGCAGTTCTTC

j_gene: TRBJ2-7
v_gene: TRBV7-9
d_gene: TRBD2
CDR3aa: CASSPKAGGDSYEQYF
CDR3nt: TGTGCCAGCAGCCCGAAGGCGGGGGGGGATAGCTACGAGCAGTACTTC

j_gene: TRBJ1-2
v_gene: TRBV19
d_gene: NA
CDR3aa: CASRILDSSDYGYTF
CDR3nt: TGTGCCAGTAGGATTCTGGACAGTTCCGACTATGGCTACACCTTC

j_gene: TRBJ2-1
v_gene: TRBV11-2
d_gene: NA
CDR3aa: CASSLDESEQFF
CDR3nt: TGTGCCAGCAGCTTAGATGAGAGTGAGCAGTTCTTC

j_gene: TRBJ1-5
v_gene: TRBV5-8
d_gene: NA
CDR3aa: CASSLDRLNNQPQHF
CDR3nt: TGTGCCAGCAGCTTGGACAGGTTAAACAATCAGCCCCAGCATTTT

j_gene: TRBJ2-6
v_gene: TRBV7-3
d_gene: NA
CDR3aa: CASSPSSGANVLTF
CDR3nt: TGTGCCAGCAGCCCGAGCTCTGGGGCCAACGTCCTGACTTTC